This TCR beta chain was found in a study of blood T cells in healthy people across ages. There are 15 residues in the CDR3. The V and J ends lost 5 bases and 7 bases respectively, with 20 bases between them. Primers used in a second PCR of about 6 to 11 cycles were a sample-barcoded 5' primer and a J-beta primer mix. TCRdb itself ran the 5' RACE reads through MiXCR, one entry per CDR3 protein. Of approximately 1.5 million distinct CDR3 sequences in the sample, 35% to 45% were seen once. Sequenced input: blood. The chain combines TRBV12-3 or TRBV12-4 with TRBJ2-5; D unresolved. This clonotype was obtained from a woman under 30 in good health. The CDR3 nucleotides read TGTGCCAGCAGTAAACCGGGTCCCGATAATTGGACCCAGTACTTC. This encodes CASSKPGPDNWTQYF.